This TCR beta chain was documented in a study of T cell changes during pregnancy in multiple sclerosis. Generated by immunoSEQ multiplex PCR, the TCRdb table keeps only in-frame clones and is missing some. This sample has 40,000 or so clones, with roughly nine tenths found just once. With 2 bases removed from V and 5 bases from J, the gap between germline ends came to 8 bases. Germline CDR1 reads SGDLS; CDR2 reads YYNGEE. The CDR3 is 12 amino acids. The TCR sequence derives from a female donor with multiple sclerosis, enrolled in a pregnancy study. The V call is TRBV9, the J call TRBJ2-7; TRBD1 might be the D (5 bases). Sequencing used CD8+ T cells from peripheral blood mononuclear cells, obtained in the second trimester of pregnancy. For the CDR3, the DNA is TGTGCCAGCAGCGTCTCAGGGAACGAGCAGTACTTC. Encoded protein: CASSVSGNEQYF.